A single sample gave rise to the 28 T cell receptor beta chains below, sequenced in a study of neurological immune-mediated disorders. Using its own MiXCR run on the 5' RACE reads, TCRdb lists one record per CDR3 protein. The data show fewer than 45,000 distinct CDR3 sequences, with almost 7.5% seen just once and 4% to 5.5% held by the top ten. Sequenced material: PBMCs. These receptors were taken from a woman aged 35 to 49 in good health.

This clonotype was found many times. The chain recombines TRBV27 with TRBJ1-4, with D possibly matching TRBD1 (6 bases). Germline V CDR1 and CDR2: MNHEY, SMNVEV (reference sequence). V dropped 4 bases and J dropped 8 bases, with 14 bases sitting between them. The CDR3 covers 14 residues. CDR3 sequence reads: CASSSGTLGEKLFF. DNA of the CDR3: TGTGCCAGCAGTTCCGGGACACTGGGGGAAAAACTGTTTTTT.

This clonotype showed up many times. This sequence joins TRBV20-1 and TRBJ1-5, with D possibly being TRBD1 (5 bases). This CDR3 is 15 amino acids long. V gave up 3 bases and J gave up 2 bases, with 14 bases separating them. Germline lookup yields CDR1 DFQATT and CDR2 SNEGSKA (reference sequence). CDR3 DNA: TGCAGTGCTAGTCTTTCAGGGATGGGCAATCAGCCCCAGCATTTT. Translating it yields CSASLSGMGNQPQHF.

This clonotype was detected many times. The chain combines TRBV15 with TRBJ1-2, with TRBD1 matching over 9 bases. After removal of 2 bases from V and 2 bases from J, the junction contained 6 bases not matched to a gene. CDR1 and CDR2 (germline): LNHNV, YYDKDF (reference sequence). The CDR3 runs 16 residues. CDR3 DNA: TGTGCCACCAGCAGACTCACAGGGGGCGGAAACTATGGCTACACCTTC. It codes for CATSRLTGGGNYGYTF.

This clonotype has ten or more counts. The rearrangement joins TRBV3-1 to TRBJ2-4; possibly TRBD2 for D (5 bases). Per germline, CDR1 LGHDT and CDR2 YNNKEL (reference sequence). This CDR3 has 16 residues. The V end was cut by 2 bases, the J end by 0 bases, with 11 bases between. The CDR3 here is CASSQSGKSAKNIQYF. The CDR3 nucleotides read TGTGCCAGCAGCCAATCGGGGAAGTCAGCCAAAAACATTCAGTACTTC.

This clonotype was recorded at least ten times. V and J are TRBV20-1 and TRBJ1-2, with no clear D. Trimming took off 0 bases at V and 0 bases at J, with 8 bases between the two ends. The CDR3 loop spans 14 amino acids. The germline V gene encodes CDR1 DFQATT and CDR2 SNEGSKA (reference sequence). The CDR3 protein is CSARDNGPNYGYTF. CDR3 bases: TGCAGTGCTAGAGATAACGGTCCTAACTATGGCTACACCTTC.

About this clonotype itself: A much larger clone sits a single nucleotide away, making a read error possible. V usage is TRBV19 and J usage is TRBJ2-6; the D gene is possibly TRBD1 (5 bases). Germline CDR1 reads LNHDA; CDR2 reads SQIVND (reference sequence). The CDR3 consists of 13 residues. The CDR3 DNA reads TGTGCCAGTAAATACTCTGGGGCCAACGTCCTGGCTTTC. Translated: CASKYSGANVLAF. Combining the CDR3 with reference TRBV19 and TRBJ2-6 gives the whole variable domain DGGITQSPKYLFRKEGQNVTLSCEQNLNHDAMYWYRQDPGQGLRLIYYSQIVNDFQKGDIAEGYSVSREKKESFPLTVTSAQKNPTAFYLCASKYSGANVLAFGAGSRLTVL.

This clonotype occurred many times. V gene TRBV6-5 combines with J gene TRBJ1-3; weak D call: TRBD1 (5 bases). V was shortened by 6 bases and J by 0 bases, with 15 bases between the two germline ends. Germline V gene data show CDR1 as MNHEY and CDR2 as SVGAGI. The CDR3 is made up of 16 amino acids. CDR3 amino acids: CASSLNRLFSGNTIYF. CDR3 sequence (DNA): TGTGCCAGCAGCCTAAACAGGCTTTTCTCTGGAAACACCATATATTTT.

This clonotype was recorded many times. This chain connects TRBV4-1 to TRBJ2-1; the match to TRBD2 covers 11 bases. V dropped 3 bases and J dropped 5; count of bases not matched to a gene: 3. The germline V gene has CDR1 MGHRA and CDR2 YSYEKL. This CDR3 spans 15 amino acids. CDR3 sequence: CASSQLSGGDNEQFF. The DNA of the CDR3 is TGCGCCAGCAGCCAGCTTAGCGGGGGGGACAATGAGCAGTTCTTC.

Worth noting for this clonotype: A read error may explain this, as a much larger clone is one base away. The rearrangement uses TRBV7-2 and TRBJ1-1; D unresolved. This CDR3 has 15 residues. CDR1 is SGHTA, CDR2 FQGNSA, per germline. V was pared by 2 bases and J by 0 bases, with 10 bases between. The CDR3, as DNA: TGTGCCAGCAGCTTATTTGCAAGGGTGAACACTGAAGCTTTCTTT. Amino acid sequence: CASSLFARVNTEAFF. Full variable domain (remainder filled in from reference TRBV7-2 and TRBJ1-1): GAGVSQSPSNKVTEKGKDVELRCDPISGHTALYWYRQSLGQGLEFLIYFQGNSAPDKSGLPSDRFSAERTGGSVSTLTIQRTQQEDSAVYLCASSLFARVNTEAFFGQGTRLTVV.

In its sample, this clonotype was seen many times. The chain links TRBV5-6 to TRBJ2-7; D not resolved. Trimming took 1 base from V and 4 from J, leaving 18 bases between them. This CDR3 spans 16 amino acids. Germline CDR1 and CDR2: SGHDT and YYEEEE. The CDR3 protein is CASSLKGTLGQYEQYF. The CDR3 coding sequence is TGTGCCAGCAGCTTGAAGGGAACGCTGGGTCAGTACGAGCAGTACTTC.

With respect to this clonotype: With a much larger clone just one base away, this may be a read error. The chain recombines TRBV5-1 with TRBJ2-1; a weak D match, TRBD2 (6 bases). Germline lookup yields CDR1 SGHRS and CDR2 YFSETQ. This CDR3 is 15 amino acids long. CDR3 nucleotide sequence: TGCGTCAGCAGCGTGGGAGGCCAGTCCTACAATGAGCAGTTCTTC. Amino acid sequence: CVSSVGGQSYNEQFF. The full variable domain, completed using reference TRBV5-1 and TRBJ2-1, is KAGVTQTPRYLIKTRGQQVTLSCSPISGHRSVSWYQQTPGQGLQFLFEYFSETQRNKGNFPGRFSGRQFSNSRSEMNVSTLELGDSALYLCVSSVGGQSYNEQFFGPGTRLTVL.

A remark on this clonotype: This may be a read error: a much more frequent sequence differs by one nucleotide. The genes are TRBV7-6 and TRBJ1-3; 9 nucleotides match TRBD1. Germline CDR1 SGHVS, CDR2 FNYEAQ. Germline trimming cut 6 bases from V and 2 bases from J; bases unmatched to any gene: 5. This CDR3 comprises 15 residues. For the CDR3, the DNA is TGTGCCAGCAGACCTACAGGGGGCCCTGGAAACACCATATATTTT. Its protein is CASRPTGGPGNTIYF.

This clonotype was observed at least ten times. The chain uses TRBV7-2 and TRBJ2-5, with D maybe TRBD1 (6 bases). The CDR3 runs 12 residues. V was pared by 5 bases and J by 5 bases, with 9 bases between. The germline V gene encodes CDR1 SGHTA and CDR2 FQGNSA. The CDR3 loop reads CASSPDRETQYF. In nucleotides, the CDR3 is TGTGCCAGCAGCCCCGACAGGGAGACCCAGTACTTC.

Regarding this clonotype: A read error is possible here, since a much larger clone lies one base away. The CDR3 region is CSAIAGYNEEFF. The CDR3 DNA sequence: TGCAGTGCTATAGCAGGGTACAATGAGGAGTTCTTC. The gene calls are TRBV20-1 and TRBJ2-1; possibly TRBD1 for D (5 bases). This CDR3 contains 12 residues. The germline V gene has CDR1 DFQATT and CDR2 SNEGSKA (reference sequence).

The table lists this clonotype with many counts. The genes are TRBV24-1 and TRBJ2-2; D not resolved. Trimming cost V 5 bases and J 6 bases, with 6 bases left between them. Germline V gene sequence: CDR1 KGHDR, CDR2 SFDVKD. The CDR3 is 12 residues long. The CDR3 DNA reads TGTGCCACCAGTGTCGACTCCGGGGAGCTGTTTTTT. Its protein is CATSVDSGELFF.

In this sample, this clonotype is medium-sized. The V and J genes are TRBV4-2 and TRBJ2-1; 8 nucleotides agree with TRBD2. The V segment lost 1 base and the J segment 5 bases; nucleotides outside the gene matches: 4. The germline gives CDR1 LGHNA, CDR2 YNFKEQ. This CDR3 has 15 residues. CDR3 sequence (DNA): TGTGCCAGCAGCCAAGGTTCAGCGGGGGACAATGAGCAGTTCTTC. Residues: CASSQGSAGDNEQFF.

To note about this clonotype: A read error is possible here, since a much larger clone lies one base away. The chain is built from TRBV6-2 or TRBV6-3 and TRBJ1-5; no definite D call. The CDR3 extends over 11 amino acids. The germline gives CDR1 MNHEY, CDR2 SVGEGT. V shed 5 bases and J shed 10 bases, with 9 bases lying between them. DNA of the CDR3: TGTGCCAGCAGTCAAAAAGGACCCCAGCATTTT. This sequence encodes CASSQKGPQHF.

This clonotype was counted at least ten times. The chain couples TRBV29-1 to TRBJ2-3; TRBD1 matches at 7 bases. Germline V gene lookup returns CDR1 SQVTM and CDR2 ANQGSEA. The CDR3 runs 14 residues. V lost 1 base to trimming and J lost 2 bases; unmatched junction nucleotides: 3. The DNA for the CDR3 is TGCAGCGTTGAAGGACAGGGAATCACAGATACGCAGTATTTT. Translating gives CSVEGQGITDTQYF.

This clonotype was detected a few times. The chain employs TRBV20-1 and TRBJ1-5; D is perhaps TRBD1 (6 bases). CDR1 is DFQATT, CDR2 SNEGSKA, per germline (reference sequence). V dropped 5 bases and J dropped 1 base, with 15 bases sitting between them. The CDR3 spans 15 residues. The chain's CDR3 is CSAPSRGPSNQPQHF. For the CDR3, the DNA is TGCAGTGCTCCCTCACGGGGGCCGAGCAATCAGCCCCAGCATTTT.

At least ten counts were recorded for this clonotype. V gene TRBV12-3 or TRBV12-4 combines with J gene TRBJ1-1, with D possibly being TRBD1 (6 bases). V was clipped by 5 bases and J by 1 base, with 11 bases between them. The CDR3 covers 14 residues. CDR3 protein: CASSPTTGNTEAFF. Written as DNA, the CDR3 is TGTGCCAGCAGTCCTACGACAGGGAACACTGAAGCTTTCTTT.

This clonotype has a count of ten or more. V and J are TRBV5-1 and TRBJ2-4; no definite D call. CDR3 length: 14 amino acids. The V end lost 1 base, the J end lost 5 bases, and 10 bases lay between the germline ends. The V gene's germline CDR1 is SGHRS and CDR2 YFSETQ. The CDR3 DNA is TGCGCCAGCAGCTTGTGGGGTCGGGAAAACATTCAGTACTTC. It is translated as CASSLWGRENIQYF.

This clonotype was counted many times. This chain connects TRBV7-9 to TRBJ2-1; 9 positions match TRBD2. The CDR3 loop spans 16 amino acids. V lost 1 base, J lost 5 bases, and 6 bases stayed unmatched. Germline V gene lookup returns CDR1 SEHNR and CDR2 FQNEAQ (reference sequence). The CDR3 region is CASSLDSAGGNNEQFF. In DNA form, the CDR3 reads TGTGCCAGCAGCTTAGACTCAGCGGGAGGAAACAATGAGCAGTTCTTC.

This clonotype appeared many times. The chain carries TRBV9 and TRBJ2-5; D is perhaps TRBD2 (5 bases). Per the germline V gene, CDR1 is SGDLS and CDR2 is YYNGEE. The CDR3 totals 15 residues. Trimming took off 0 bases at V and 2 bases at J, with 11 bases between the two ends. In DNA, the CDR3 is TGTGCCAGCAGCGTAGGGGGAGCGCATCAAGAGACCCAGTACTTC. It translates to CASSVGGAHQETQYF.

This clonotype came up many times. The J gene is TRBJ2-5, the V gene TRBV20-1, with 14 bases matching TRBD2. J lost 0 bases, V lost 6 bases, and 6 bases had no gene match. The germline gives CDR1 DFQATT, CDR2 SNEGSKA (reference sequence). CDR3 length equals 16 residues. The CDR3 is CSARTSGRNYQETQYF. Here the CDR3 DNA reads TGCAGTGCGCGGACTAGCGGGAGGAACTACCAAGAGACCCAGTACTTC.

In the case of this clonotype: Germline is not matched at one junction end, which may reflect a read error. J is TRBJ2-2 and V is TRBV6-6, with D possibly matching TRBD2 (6 bases). Germline assignment: CDR1 MNHNY and CDR2 SVGAGI (reference sequence). There are 14 residues in the CDR3. The CDR3 DNA sequence: TGTGCCAGCAGTTTTCTACCGAAAACCGGGGGGCTGTTTTTT. It specifies CASSFLPKTGGLFF.

A word on this clonotype: One end of the junction is discordant with germline, which a read error may explain. This rearrangement joins TRBV12-3 or TRBV12-4 to TRBJ2-5, with D possibly being TRBD1 or TRBD2 (6 bases each). This CDR3 is 16 amino acids long. The CDR3 reads CATSLGGAGSQETQYF. CDR3 DNA sequence: TGTGCCACCAGTTTGGGGGGCGCGGGCTCCCAAGAGACCCAGTACTTC.

This clonotype was recorded at least ten times. The CDR3 loop reads CAISDPDSEQFF. CDR3 nucleotides: TGTGCCATCAGTGACCCAGACAGTGAGCAGTTCTTC. The chain uses TRBV10-3 and TRBJ2-1, with TRBD1 as a possible D gene (5 bases). Trimming took off 3 bases at V and 9 bases at J, with 9 bases between the two ends. Germline CDR1 is ENHRY and CDR2 is SYGVKD. The CDR3 totals 12 residues.

In this sample, this clonotype turned up many times. The chain has TRBV5-1 and TRBJ2-5; tentative D call: TRBD2 (7 bases). The V end was cut by 3 bases, the J end by 5 bases, with 23 bases between. The CDR3 consists of 17 residues. Germline assignment: CDR1 SGHRS and CDR2 YFSETQ. The DNA for the CDR3 is TGCGCCAGCAGCTCCCCGAGGGGGGGCGCGAACCTGGAGACCCAGTACTTC. Translated, it gives CASSSPRGGANLETQYF.